This T cell receptor (beta chain) was recovered during a study of PD-1 blockade in classical Hodgkin lymphoma. Some clones are missing from TCRdb's copy, which holds only in-frame ones; the method was immunoSEQ multiplex PCR. The sample includes tens of thousands of clones, nearly 90% of them seen just once. This clone has a single count. Its antigen remains unidentified. General study findings and limits: Newly diagnosed patients reportedly trailed healthy donors in baseline TCR diversity.

Time point of the sample: cycle 4 day 1 (C4D1), after more than 5 weeks of nivolumab. All trial patients relapsed after autologous stem cell transplantation. V gave up 6 bases and J gave up 4 bases, with 17 bases separating them. The CDR3 runs to 15 residues. Per the germline V gene, CDR1 is SEHNR and CDR2 is FQNEAQ (reference sequence). The clonotype originates from a human donor with classical Hodgkin lymphoma. The chain recombines TRBV7-9 with TRBJ2-3, with D tentatively TRBD1 or TRBD2 (5 bases each). The starting material was peripheral blood mononuclear cells (PBMCs), obtained before the fourth cycle of nivolumab. CDR3 DNA sequence: TGTGCCAGCAGGGACCCGGGGCGAGGAGCAGATACGCAGTATTTT. Encoded protein: CASRDPGRGADTQYF.